One sample yielded the 5 T cell receptor beta chains listed below, sequenced in a study of cytomegalovirus exposure and HLA in healthy donors. A multiplex PCR was run with 60 Vbeta primers and 13 Jbeta primers. The data were produced by immunoSEQ multiplex PCR, yet TCRdb's version contains in-frame clones alone and is incomplete. In total, the table holds roughly 190,000 clones. The specimen was PBMCs. These receptors came from a young man in good health and CMV-seronegative.

The chain recombines TRBV6-5 with TRBJ1-5, with no clear D. The germline V and J ends were trimmed by 6 bases and 0 bases, with 12 bases remaining between them. Per germline, CDR1 MNHEY and CDR2 SVGAGI. This CDR3 comprises 15 residues. This chain's CDR3 is CASRFITVSNQPQHF. The CDR3 nucleotides are TGTGCCAGCAGATTTATTACAGTTAGCAATCAGCCCCAGCATTTT.

The V gene is TRBV5-5, the J gene TRBJ2-7; the D gene is possibly TRBD1 (5 bases). Germline CDR1 SGHKS, CDR2 YYEKEE (reference sequence). The CDR3 contains 14 residues. V was trimmed by 0 bases and J by 0 bases, leaving 7 bases between them. This CDR3 is CASSLDRSSYEQYF. Written as DNA, the CDR3 is TGTGCCAGCAGCTTGGACAGGAGCTCCTACGAGCAGTACTTC. Full variable domain (missing parts from reference TRBV5-5 and TRBJ2-7): DAGVTQSPTHLIKTRGQQVTLRCSPISGHKSVSWYQQVLGQGPQFIFQYYEKEERGRGNFPDRFSARQFPNYSSELNVNALLLGDSALYLCASSLDRSSYEQYFGPGTRLTVT.

The chain uses TRBV29-1 and TRBJ2-7; D may be TRBD1 (7 bases). Deletions cut 4 bases from V and 6 bases from J, with 16 bases between. Germline V lookup: CDR1 SQVTM, CDR2 ANQGSEA. This CDR3 has 13 residues. As DNA, the CDR3 is TGCAGCGTTGGAGGGGGGACAGCCCCCGAGCAGTACTTC. Its protein product is CSVGGGTAPEQYF.

This sequence joins TRBV2 and TRBJ1-1; 7 bases match TRBD1. The ends lost 4 bases at V and 4 bases at J; junction bases unmatched: 9. The length of the CDR3 is 15 residues. From germline, CDR1 is SNHLY and CDR2 FYNNEI. The CDR3 DNA is TGTGCCAGCAGTGGCGAAAGGGGGCTGCTCACTGAAGCTTTCTTT. Amino acids: CASSGERGLLTEAFF.

The rearrangement uses TRBV19 and TRBJ2-1; D is perhaps TRBD2 (6 bases). The germline V and J ends were trimmed by 8 bases and 7 bases, with 18 bases remaining between them. The CDR3 loop spans 14 amino acids. Looked up from germline, CDR1 is LNHDA and CDR2 is SQIVND (reference sequence). CDR3 sequence (DNA): TGTGCCAGTGGGAGCTTGGGAGGTAGGAATGAGCAGTTCTTC. Protein product: CASGSLGGRNEQFF. The full variable domain, rest sourced from reference TRBV19 and TRBJ2-1, is DGGITQSPKYLFRKEGQNVTLSCEQNLNHDAMYWYRQDPGQGLRLIYYSQIVNDFQKGDIAEGYSVSREKKESFPLTVTSAQKNPTAFYLCASGSLGGRNEQFFGPGTRLTVL.